One sample yielded the 20 T cell receptor beta chains listed below, sequenced in a study of blood T cell repertoires in COVID-19. Generated by immunoSEQ multiplex PCR, the TCRdb table keeps only in-frame clones and is missing some. The top ten clones hold approximately 0.63% of a sample with over 150,000 clones, under 85% of them seen once. Sequenced: peripheral blood. The receptors stem from a man between 60 and 70 years old with COVID-19, enrolled during active disease.

The chain employs TRBV12-5 and TRBJ2-7; 11 bases match TRBD2. CDR1 is LGHNT, CDR2 FRNRAP, per germline. This CDR3 spans 20 amino acids. V gave up 4 bases and J gave up 12 bases; unmatched junction bases: 29. CDR3 sequence: CASGSRRTGPKTGLAVKGYF. The CDR3 DNA reads as TGTGCTAGTGGTTCCCGCCGGACAGGGCCAAAAACGGGACTAGCGGTTAAGGGGTACTTC.

There are a few counts of this clone. V gene TRBV5-8 combines with J gene TRBJ2-7; a possible D gene is TRBD2 (6 bases). The CDR3 is 14 residues long. Germline lookup yields CDR1 SGHTS and CDR2 YDEGEE. The germline V and J ends were trimmed by 4 bases and 0 bases, with 11 bases remaining between them. CDR3 DNA: TGTGCCAGCAGCGCACGGGGGAGCTCCTACGAGCAGTACTTC. It specifies CASSARGSSYEQYF.

V is TRBV9 and J is TRBJ1-1, with D maybe TRBD1 (5 bases). CDR1 and CDR2 (germline): SGDLS, YYNGEE. The CDR3 has 15 amino acids. Trimming shortened V by 2 bases and J by 0 bases, and 11 bases separated the two germline ends. The CDR3 protein is CASSVLGQVNTEAFF. The CDR3 DNA reads as TGTGCCAGCAGCGTTCTGGGGCAAGTGAACACTGAAGCTTTCTTT. Full variable domain (remainder filled in from reference TRBV9 and TRBJ1-1): DSGVTQTPKHLITATGQRVTLRCSPRSGDLSVYWYQQSLDQGLQFLIQYYNGEERAKGNILERFSAQQFPDLHSELNLSSLELGDSALYFCASSVLGQVNTEAFFGQGTRLTVV.

The rearrangement links TRBV7-9 to TRBJ2-1; 7 bases match TRBD2. This CDR3 is 16 amino acids long. V shed 11 bases, J shed 1 base, and the junction held 14 bases outside the gene matches. From germline, CDR1 is SEHNR and CDR2 FQNEAQ (reference sequence). CDR3 in DNA: TGTGCCCTGTCCGGGGGGATATACGGGTCCTACAATGAGCAGTTCTTC. Its protein product is CALSGGIYGSYNEQFF.

The V gene is TRBV19, the J gene TRBJ2-1, with 10 bases aligning to TRBD1. J lost 6 bases, V lost 8 bases, and 4 bases had no gene match. The CDR3 spans 13 residues. The germline V gene has CDR1 LNHDA and CDR2 SQIVND (reference sequence). As DNA, the CDR3 is TGTGCCAGTGGGGGACAGGGGTTCAATGAGCAGTTCTTC. It translates to CASGGQGFNEQFF.

With respect to this clone: The sample carries other DNA sequences with the same CDR3. The rearrangement links TRBV7-2 to TRBJ1-5; D gene ambiguous. Germline CDR1 is SGHTA and CDR2 is FQGNSA. V lost 1 base to trimming and J lost 1 base, with 5 bases between them. The CDR3 consists of 14 residues. The CDR3 loop reads CASSLGRSNQPQHF. DNA for the CDR3: TGTGCCAGCAGCTTAGGGAGGAGCAATCAGCCCCAGCATTTT.

The V call is TRBV2, the J call TRBJ1-5; 7 nucleotides line up with TRBD1. This CDR3 contains 14 residues. The trim removed 6 bases at V and 3 bases at J, leaving 5 bases unmatched. Germline CDR1 reads SNHLY; CDR2 reads FYNNEI. CDR3 residues: CASRQQGNNQPQHF. The CDR3 bases are TGTGCCAGCAGACAACAGGGGAACAATCAGCCCCAGCATTTT.

The J gene is TRBJ1-5, the V gene TRBV19; 7 bases agree with TRBD1. After removal of 2 bases from V and 3 bases from J, the junction contained 4 bases not matched to a gene. This CDR3 has 15 amino acids. Germline lookup yields CDR1 LNHDA and CDR2 SQIVND (reference sequence). The CDR3 is CASSIPGQDNQPQHF. The CDR3 DNA reads as TGTGCCAGTAGTATACCCGGACAGGACAATCAGCCCCAGCATTTT. The full variable domain, in which reference TRBV19 and TRBJ1-5 provide the parts outside the CDR3, is DGGITQSPKYLFRKEGQNVTLSCEQNLNHDAMYWYRQDPGQGLRLIYYSQIVNDFQKGDIAEGYSVSREKKESFPLTVTSAQKNPTAFYLCASSIPGQDNQPQHFGDGTRLSIL.

The chain couples TRBV19 to TRBJ1-5; tentatively, D is TRBD1 (5 bases). CDR1 and CDR2 from the germline V gene are LNHDA and SQIVND (reference sequence). This CDR3 contains 14 residues. V was pared by 9 bases and J by 0 bases, with 12 bases between. CDR3 protein: CASGTGYSNQPQHF. The CDR3 DNA follows: TGTGCCAGCGGAACAGGTTATAGCAATCAGCCCCAGCATTTT.

The chain is built from TRBV3-1 (or the pseudogene TRBV3-2) and TRBJ1-2; 8 positions match TRBD1. Germline values: CDR1 LGHDT, CDR2 YNNKEL (reference sequence). This CDR3 has 15 amino acids. Germline trimming cut 4 bases from V and 7 bases from J; bases unmatched to any gene: 11. The CDR3 DNA follows: TGTGCCAGCAGCCCTCCCGGACAGGGAACGAGTGGCTACACCTTC. It is translated as CASSPPGQGTSGYTF.

This clone was seen a few times. The chain has TRBV9 and TRBJ2-7; a weak D match, TRBD1 (5 bases). Trimming took off 3 bases at V and 0 bases at J, with 16 bases between the two ends. In germline, CDR1 is SGDLS, CDR2 YYNGEE. This CDR3 has 16 residues. The CDR3 DNA reads as TGTGCCAGCAGCGGAACAGGTGGGGCTAACTCCTACGAGCAGTACTTC. Its translation is CASSGTGGANSYEQYF.

J is TRBJ2-1 and V is TRBV6-6, with D possibly matching TRBD2 (6 bases). This CDR3 contains 14 residues. V was pared by 2 bases and J by 6 bases, with 11 bases between. Per the germline V gene, CDR1 is MNHNY and CDR2 is SVGAGI (reference sequence). The CDR3 loop is CASSYDRRGNEQFF. CDR3 DNA: TGTGCCAGCAGTTACGACCGGAGGGGCAATGAGCAGTTCTTC.

The rearrangement joins TRBV12-3 or TRBV12-4 to TRBJ1-4, with D unclear. Trimming took off 5 bases at V and 8 bases at J, with 9 bases between the two ends. This CDR3 has 12 amino acids. CDR3 residues: CASSAGPEKLFF. Here the CDR3 DNA reads TGTGCCAGCAGTGCGGGTCCGGAAAAACTGTTTTTT.

This clone has just one count. The chain has TRBV27 and TRBJ2-7, with TRBD2 matching over 9 bases. CDR1 and CDR2 (germline): MNHEY, SMNVEV (reference sequence). The CDR3 consists of 14 residues. Trimming removed 6 bases from V and 6 bases from J; junction bases left unmatched: 9. CDR3 loop: CASSTLISGSEQYF. In DNA form, the CDR3 reads TGTGCCAGCAGCACCCTCATTAGCGGGAGCGAGCAGTACTTC.

This chain connects TRBV18 to TRBJ2-2, with TRBD1 identical over 8 bases. CDR3 length equals 17 residues. CDR1 is KGHSH, CDR2 LQKENI, per germline. Unmatched junction bases numbered 15, after V lost 6 bases and J lost 6 bases. In DNA, the CDR3 is TGTGCCAGCTCTCCGAACCAGCCGGGACAGGTCCCCGGGGAGCTGTTTTTT. Translating gives CASSPNQPGQVPGELFF.

The rearrangement links TRBV7-2 to TRBJ2-7; TRBD1 matches 7 bases. V shed 4 bases, J shed 3 bases, and the junction held 9 bases outside the gene matches. CDR1 SGHTA and CDR2 FQGNSA come from the germline V gene. CDR3 size: 15 residues. CDR3 region: CASSSRDSHYYEQYF. The CDR3 region has the DNA TGTGCCAGCAGCTCCCGGGACAGTCATTACTACGAGCAGTACTTC.

The V call is TRBV18, the J call TRBJ1-5; D not certain. V was cut by 2 bases and J by 0 bases, with 8 bases left in between. The CDR3 loop spans 15 amino acids. From germline, CDR1 is KGHSH and CDR2 LQKENI. The CDR3 sequence: CASSPGLNSNQPQHF. The CDR3 nucleotides are TGTGCCAGCTCACCAGGACTAAATAGCAATCAGCCCCAGCATTTT.

This sequence joins TRBV18 and TRBJ1-4, with TRBD1 matching 10 bases. The CDR3 has 17 amino acids. Germline CDR1 is KGHSH and CDR2 is LQKENI. V trimming: 2 bases; J trimming: 7 bases; junction bases outside the gene matches: 10. The CDR3, as DNA: TGTGCCAGCTCACCATTCCAACGCGGGACAGGGGCTGAAAAACTGTTTTTT. It specifies CASSPFQRGTGAEKLFF.

The sample holds one count of this clone. This sequence joins TRBV7-2 and TRBJ1-2; a possible D gene is TRBD1 (6 bases). Trimming pared 5 bases from V and 0 bases from J, leaving 10 bases between. The CDR3 totals 14 residues. CDR1 is SGHTA and CDR2 is FQGNSA in the germline V gene. The DNA for the CDR3 is TGTGCCAGCAGCGCCAGACAGGCTAACTATGGCTACACCTTC. It translates to CASSARQANYGYTF. Based on the CDR3 plus reference TRBV7-2 and TRBJ1-2, the full variable domain is GAGVSQSPSNKVTEKGKDVELRCDPISGHTALYWYRQSLGQGLEFLIYFQGNSAPDKSGLPSDRFSAERTGGSVSTLTIQRTQQEDSAVYLCASSARQANYGYTFGSGTRLTVV.

The chain uses TRBV27 and TRBJ1-1; D may be TRBD1 (5 bases). CDR1 MNHEY and CDR2 SMNVEV come from the germline V gene (reference sequence). The CDR3 runs 14 residues. Trimming cost V 3 bases and J 4 bases, with 12 bases left between them. The CDR3 region has the DNA TGTGCCAGCAGTTTTGTGGGGCAGAGCACTGAAGCTTTCTTT. As protein: CASSFVGQSTEAFF.